This T cell receptor (beta chain) is drawn from a study of regulatory T cells in long-lasting Graves disease. In the study overall: Antithyroid drugs had been given to newly diagnosed Graves' patients for under 3 months.

This CDR3 has 18 residues. V lost 0 bases, J lost 4 bases, and 11 bases stayed unmatched. Germline V gene sequence: CDR1 SEHNR, CDR2 FQNEAQ (reference sequence). Time point meaning: newly diagnosed GD, antithyroid drugs for less than 3 months. Following extraction of RNA from PBMCs, that RNA was used to make the TCR library. This clonotype came up many times. As yet, its antigen is unknown. Study-wide results and limits: Limited samples may have lowered accuracy. It was in persistent disease that TRBV28, TRBJ1-2 and TRBJ2-5 were favored.

TCR beta libraries were built with iRepertoire HTBI primers and Arm-PCR of CDR3 regions. Via MiXCR, TCRdb re-called the multiplex PCR reads, giving one row per CDR3 protein. The sample consists of 300,000 to 400,000 distinct CDR3 sequences, roughly a sixth of them appearing once. This receptor was obtained from a female donor with Graves disease. The sample in question was peripheral blood mononuclear cells (PBMCs), obtained at new diagnosis, from a patient treated with antithyroid drugs. The chain joins TRBV7-9 to TRBJ2-4; 8 positions match TRBD2. The CDR3 here is CASSLAVSGSSSKNIQYF. The CDR3, as DNA: TGTGCCAGCAGCTTAGCGGTGAGCGGGAGTTCATCAAAAAACATTCAGTACTTC. The whole variable domain, remainder taken from reference TRBV7-9 and TRBJ2-4, is DTGVSQNPRHKITKRGQNVTFRCDPISEHNRLYWYRQTLGQGPEFLTYFQNEAQLEKSRLLSDRFSAERPKGSFSTLEIQRTEQGDSAMYLCASSLAVSGSSSKNIQYFGAGTRLSVL.